These T cell receptor beta chains were read from a single sample in a study of cytomegalovirus exposure and HLA in healthy donors. Produced via immunoSEQ multiplex PCR; TCRdb's table is partial and in-frame only. The listing records 100,000 to 150,000 clones. The sequencing input was PBMCs. The receptors here all came from a man between 25 and 39 years old in good health and CMV-seronegative. CDR3s include the opening cysteine and the closing phenylalanine or tryptophan. The D gene is left open where the match is weak. For some rows the clone size is stated as once, few or many, or as a class when expanded; others skip it.

V gene: TRBV28; J gene: TRBJ1-3; clone size: -; D gene: -; CDR3 DNA: TGTGCCAGCAGTTTACCCGGCTCTGGAAACACCATATATTTT; CDR3 protein: CASSLPGSGNTIYF
V gene: TRBV7-9; J gene: TRBJ2-7; clone size: -; D gene: TRBD2; CDR3 DNA: TGTGCCAGCAGCCGGACTAGCGGGAGTGGCTACGAGCAGTACTTC; CDR3 protein: CASSRTSGSGYEQYF
V gene: TRBV27; J gene: TRBJ2-1; clone size: -; D gene: -; CDR3 DNA: TGTGCCAGCGGAGCTACCCCCCGGCACAATGAGCAGTTCTTC; CDR3 protein: CASGATPRHNEQFF
V gene: TRBV7-9; J gene: TRBJ1-5; clone size: -; D gene: -; CDR3 DNA: TGTGCCAGCAGCTCAGACAGATTGCAGCCCCAGCATTTT; CDR3 protein: CASSSDRLQPQHF
V gene: TRBV18; J gene: TRBJ2-5; clone size: -; D gene: -; CDR3 DNA: TGTGCCAGCTCAGGCAGGGGCCAAGAGACCCAGTACTTC; CDR3 protein: CASSGRGQETQYF
V gene: TRBV29-1; J gene: TRBJ2-7; clone size: -; D gene: TRBD2; CDR3 DNA: TGCAGCGTTGTAGGCGGGAGTAGCTCCTACGAGCAGTACTTC; CDR3 protein: CSVVGGSSSYEQYF
V gene: TRBV6-6; J gene: TRBJ2-7; clone size: -; D gene: TRBD1; CDR3 DNA: TGTGCCAGCATGACGGGACAGGTAAATTACGAGCAGTACTTC; CDR3 protein: CASMTGQVNYEQYF
V gene: TRBV10-2; J gene: TRBJ2-1; clone size: -; D gene: -; CDR3 DNA: TGCGCCAGCAGTGAAGGGGCCATCTACAATGAGCAGTTCTTC; CDR3 protein: CASSEGAIYNEQFF
V gene: TRBV4-1; J gene: TRBJ2-7; clone size: -; D gene: TRBD1; CDR3 DNA: TGCGCCAGCAGCCAACCGGGACAGGACGACTCCTACGAGCAGTACTTC; CDR3 protein: CASSQPGQDDSYEQYF
V gene: TRBV7-2; J gene: TRBJ2-7; clone size: -; D gene: TRBD2; CDR3 DNA: TGTGCCAGCAGCATGCCGCGGGGGATCTACGAGCAGTACTTC; CDR3 protein: CASSMPRGIYEQYF
V gene: TRBV7-9; J gene: TRBJ1-5; clone size: -; D gene: -; CDR3 DNA: TGTGCCAGCAGCTCGTCAGGGGAGGGACAGCCCCAGCATTTT; CDR3 protein: CASSSSGEGQPQHF
V gene: TRBV12-2; J gene: TRBJ1-4; clone size: -; D gene: -; CDR3 DNA: TGTGCAAGTCGCTTCGGACAGGGAGGGACGACTAATGAAAAACTGTTTTTT; CDR3 protein: CASRFGQGGTTNEKLFF
V gene: TRBV5-6; J gene: TRBJ1-5; clone size: -; D gene: -; CDR3 DNA: TGTGCCAGCAGCAGGGGACACTTTAGCAATCAGCCCCAGCATTTT; CDR3 protein: CASSRGHFSNQPQHF
V gene: TRBV4-3; J gene: TRBJ2-7; clone size: -; D gene: TRBD2; CDR3 DNA: TGCGCCAGCAGCCAAGATTACCTAGCGGGACGGGAGCAGTACTTC; CDR3 protein: CASSQDYLAGREQYF
V gene: TRBV9; J gene: TRBJ2-1; clone size: -; D gene: -; CDR3 DNA: TGTGCCAGCAGCGCGATCCCGGGTTGGGAGCAGTTCTTC; CDR3 protein: CASSAIPGWEQFF
V gene: TRBV28; J gene: TRBJ2-3; clone size: -; D gene: TRBD2; CDR3 DNA: TGTGCCAGCAGTCTGGGACTAGCGGAATCTTTCTCGACTAGCACAGATACGCAGTATTTT; CDR3 protein: CASSLGLAESFSTSTDTQYF
V gene: TRBV7-2; J gene: TRBJ1-3; clone size: -; D gene: -; CDR3 DNA: TGTGCCAGCAGCTTAGGATTCGGTTCTGGAAACACCATATATTTT; CDR3 protein: CASSLGFGSGNTIYF
V gene: TRBV27; J gene: TRBJ2-1; clone size: -; D gene: TRBD2; CDR3 DNA: TGTGCCAGCAGTTTACTAGGACTAGCGGGAGTTTATGAGCAGTTCTTC; CDR3 protein: CASSLLGLAGVYEQFF
V gene: TRBV29-1; J gene: TRBJ2-7; clone size: -; D gene: -; CDR3 DNA: TGCAGCGTTGGCGACTTGTACGAGCAGTACTTC; CDR3 protein: CSVGDLYEQYF
V gene: TRBV13; J gene: TRBJ2-1; clone size: -; D gene: TRBD2; CDR3 DNA: TGTGCCAGCAGCTCGGCCGGGACTAGCGGGTTACCCCATAGGAATGAGCAGTTCTTC; CDR3 protein: CASSSAGTSGLPHRNEQFF
V gene: TRBV7-2; J gene: TRBJ1-2; clone size: -; D gene: -; CDR3 DNA: TGTGCCAGCAGCTTAGAGCAGGTGGATGGCTACACCTTC; CDR3 protein: CASSLEQVDGYTF
V gene: TRBV6-1; J gene: TRBJ2-7; clone size: medium-sized; D gene: -; CDR3 DNA: TGTGCCAGCAGGGAAGGGGAGGCGAGCTCCTACGAGCAGTACTTC; CDR3 protein: CASREGEASSYEQYF
V gene: TRBV14; J gene: TRBJ1-2; clone size: -; D gene: -; CDR3 DNA: TGTGCCAGCAGCCAAGGAGGGCGGTTACTCACCTTC; CDR3 protein: CASSQGGRLLTF
V gene: TRBV7-8; J gene: TRBJ2-7; clone size: -; D gene: -; CDR3 DNA: TGTGCCAGCAGCCGAGTTAGAACCCCGGGCTCCTACGAGCAGTACTTC; CDR3 protein: CASSRVRTPGSYEQYF
V gene: TRBV28; J gene: TRBJ2-5; clone size: -; D gene: TRBD2; CDR3 DNA: TGTGCCAGCAGAACTCTAGCGGGGTGGCGGGAGACCCAGTACTTC; CDR3 protein: CASRTLAGWRETQYF
V gene: TRBV25-1; J gene: TRBJ2-6; clone size: -; D gene: -; CDR3 DNA: TGTGCCAGCAGTGACCTAAACGTCATCTCTGGGGCCAACGTCCTGACTTTC; CDR3 protein: CASSDLNVISGANVLTF
V gene: TRBV7-2; J gene: TRBJ1-4; clone size: -; D gene: -; CDR3 DNA: TGTGCCAGCAGCTTAGCCGATGAGGCGCTCTCTTTTGAAAAACTGTTTTTT; CDR3 protein: CASSLADEALSFEKLFF
V gene: TRBV7-9; J gene: TRBJ2-4; clone size: -; D gene: TRBD2; CDR3 DNA: TGTGCCAGCAGTCAGAGCGGGAGGGACCAAAACATTCAGTACTTC; CDR3 protein: CASSQSGRDQNIQYF
V gene: TRBV29-1; J gene: TRBJ2-1; clone size: -; D gene: TRBD2; CDR3 DNA: TGCAGCGTTGTGACTAGCGGGAGGGCGTACAATGAGCAGTTCTTC; CDR3 protein: CSVVTSGRAYNEQFF
V gene: TRBV25-1; J gene: TRBJ2-3; clone size: -; D gene: -; CDR3 DNA: TGTGCCAGCAGTGACCAGGGAGGATTAAATACGCAGTATTTT; CDR3 protein: CASSDQGGLNTQYF
V gene: TRBV7-3; J gene: TRBJ2-2; clone size: -; D gene: TRBD2; CDR3 DNA: TGTGCCAGCAGCTTAGCGGGAGGGTCCGGGGAGCTGTTTTTT; CDR3 protein: CASSLAGGSGELFF
V gene: TRBV11-1; J gene: TRBJ2-3; clone size: -; D gene: -; CDR3 DNA: TGTGCCAGCAGCTTTTTAGCCGGAGGGCCCACAGATACGCAGTATTTT; CDR3 protein: CASSFLAGGPTDTQYF
V gene: TRBV5-1; J gene: TRBJ2-3; clone size: -; D gene: -; CDR3 DNA: TGCGCCAGCAGCTTAGAGACGGGGGGCACAGATACGCAGTATTTT; CDR3 protein: CASSLETGGTDTQYF
V gene: TRBV10-2; J gene: TRBJ1-3; clone size: -; D gene: -; CDR3 DNA: TGCGCCAGCTCAGATCCGAACGGAAACACCATATATTTT; CDR3 protein: CASSDPNGNTIYF
V gene: TRBV2; J gene: TRBJ1-1; clone size: -; D gene: -; CDR3 DNA: TGTGCCAGCAGAATGTGGGGCATGAACACTGAAGCTTTCTTT; CDR3 protein: CASRMWGMNTEAFF
V gene: TRBV19; J gene: TRBJ1-1; clone size: -; D gene: -; CDR3 DNA: TGTGCCAGTAGTTTTGCCGGGACACAAGTCGAAGCTTTCTTT; CDR3 protein: CASSFAGTQVEAFF
V gene: TRBV27; J gene: TRBJ1-1; clone size: -; D gene: TRBD1; CDR3 DNA: TGTGCCAGCAGTTCCGAGGGGACAGCCTTTGAAGCTTTCTTT; CDR3 protein: CASSSEGTAFEAFF
V gene: TRBV30; J gene: TRBJ2-7; clone size: -; D gene: TRBD2; CDR3 DNA: TGTGCCTGGGGGGGGGTAGCCTACGAGCAGTACTTC; CDR3 protein: CAWGGVAYEQYF
V gene: TRBV11-3; J gene: TRBJ2-2; clone size: -; D gene: TRBD1; CDR3 DNA: TGTGCCAGCAGCTGGGGGACAGGGAGGACCGGGGAGCTGTTTTTT; CDR3 protein: CASSWGTGRTGELFF
V gene: TRBV27; J gene: TRBJ2-5; clone size: -; D gene: -; CDR3 DNA: TGTGCCACCATGGCCTCCGAGACCCAGTACTTC; CDR3 protein: CATMASETQYF
V gene: TRBV30; J gene: TRBJ2-2; clone size: -; D gene: TRBD2; CDR3 DNA: TGTGCCGGGGGGGGACTAGCAAGCACCGGGGAGCTGTTTTTT; CDR3 protein: CAGGGLASTGELFF
V gene: TRBV5-6; J gene: TRBJ1-1; clone size: -; D gene: TRBD1; CDR3 DNA: TGTGCCAGCAGCGGGAAAAGAGGGGGCCGGGACACTGAAGCTTTCTTT; CDR3 protein: CASSGKRGGRDTEAFF